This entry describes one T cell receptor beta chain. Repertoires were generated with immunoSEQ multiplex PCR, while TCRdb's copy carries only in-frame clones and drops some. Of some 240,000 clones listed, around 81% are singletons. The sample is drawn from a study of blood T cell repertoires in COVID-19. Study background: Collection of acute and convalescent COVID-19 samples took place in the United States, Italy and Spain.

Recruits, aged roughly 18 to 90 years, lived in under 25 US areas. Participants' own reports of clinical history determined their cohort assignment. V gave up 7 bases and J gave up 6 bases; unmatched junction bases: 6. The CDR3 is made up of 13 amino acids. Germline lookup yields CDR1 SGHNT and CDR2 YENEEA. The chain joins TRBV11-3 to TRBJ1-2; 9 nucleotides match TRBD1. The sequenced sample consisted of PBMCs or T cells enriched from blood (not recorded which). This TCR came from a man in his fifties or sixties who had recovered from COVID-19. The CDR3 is CASTGQGMNGYTF. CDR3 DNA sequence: TGTGCCAGCACGGGACAGGGAATGAATGGCTACACCTTC.